Below are 32 T cell receptor beta chains sequenced from a single sample in a study of post-analysis software for immune sequencing data. Antigen specificity for these receptors is unknown. The study's findings and limits: Among several TRBV segments more frequent in patients than controls were TRBV5-6, TRBV5-1 and TRBV20-1.

Unique molecular identifiers featured in each of the TCR beta cDNA libraries. Using its own MiXCR run on the PCR reads, TCRdb lists one record per CDR3 protein. This sample yields approximately 250,000 distinct CDR3 sequences, of which less than 40% are seen a single time; 4% to 6% belongs to the top ten. The sequenced material came from blood. These receptors all come from a girl between 5 and 17 years old with multiple sclerosis.

This clonotype occurred many times. The CDR3 bases are TGTGCCAGCAGACAATGGGCGGGAGGGCCTCGGGAGACCCAGTACTTC. Its protein product is CASRQWAGGPRETQYF. The chain couples TRBV6-5 to TRBJ2-5; 9 bases agree with TRBD2. V lost 6 bases and J lost 5; bases outside the gene matches: 13. The CDR3 is made up of 16 amino acids. The germline CDR1 and CDR2 sequences are MNHEY and SVGAGI.

This clonotype appeared a few times. The CDR3 sequence: CSATSGSRDLETQYF. DNA of the CDR3: TGCAGTGCAACAAGCGGGAGTCGGGATCTAGAGACCCAGTACTTC. V gene TRBV20-1 combines with J gene TRBJ2-5; 8 nucleotides match TRBD2. Per the germline V gene, CDR1 is DFQATT and CDR2 is SNEGSKA (reference sequence). J was trimmed by 4 bases and V by 6 bases; bases with no gene match: 13. The CDR3 consists of 15 residues.

This clonotype has a count of ten or more. The chain is built from TRBV7-8 and TRBJ2-1, with 9 bases that match TRBD1. Trimming removed 5 bases from V and 8 bases from J; junction bases left unmatched: 7. This CDR3 is 14 amino acids long. Germline V gene sequence: CDR1 SGHVS, CDR2 FQNEAQ. CDR3 loop: CASSGRDREDEQFF. CDR3 DNA sequence: TGTGCCAGCAGCGGCCGGGACAGGGAGGATGAGCAGTTCTTC.

In this sample, this clonotype turned up many times. V usage is TRBV5-1 and J usage is TRBJ1-1; weak D call: TRBD1 (5 bases). The CDR3 is made up of 15 amino acids. CDR1 SGHRS and CDR2 YFSETQ come from the germline V gene. With 1 base removed from V and 7 bases from J, the gap between germline ends came to 17 bases. CDR3 amino acids: CASSLKGMGLGEAFF. The CDR3 nucleotides read TGCGCCAGCAGCTTGAAGGGGATGGGCCTGGGTGAAGCTTTCTTT.

The rearrangement joins TRBV4-1 to TRBJ2-7, with a tentative D call TRBD2 (7 bases). The CDR3 is 17 residues long. From germline, CDR1 is MGHRA and CDR2 YSYEKL. V was pared by 1 base and J by 4 bases, with 20 bases between. CDR3 region: CASSQAIGGLVLYEQYF. In DNA form, the CDR3 reads TGCGCCAGCAGCCAAGCCATCGGGGGGCTCGTTCTATACGAGCAGTACTTC.

This clonotype was observed at least ten times. The chain joins TRBV5-4 to TRBJ2-1, with 7 bases matching TRBD1. V gave up 0 bases and J gave up 2 bases; unmatched junction bases: 5. The CDR3 totals 16 residues. Germline V gene sequence: CDR1 SGHNT, CDR2 YYREEE (reference sequence). CDR3 DNA: TGTGCCAGCAGCTTGGCGGGCCAGGGGGCCTACAATGAGCAGTTCTTC. As protein: CASSLAGQGAYNEQFF.

This clonotype occurred many times. V gene TRBV15 combines with J gene TRBJ2-1; D ambiguous. From germline, CDR1 is LNHNV and CDR2 YYDKDF (reference sequence). The CDR3 extends over 14 amino acids. With 0 bases removed from V and 8 bases from J, the gap between germline ends came to 11 bases. The CDR3 sequence is CATSRDHGNDEQFF. For the CDR3, the DNA is TGTGCCACCAGCAGAGATCATGGCAACGATGAGCAGTTCTTC.

This clonotype was observed at least ten times. This chain connects TRBV5-6 to TRBJ2-1, with D perhaps TRBD2 (5 bases). Germline loops: CDR1 SGHDT, CDR2 YYEEEE. V dropped 0 bases and J dropped 0 bases, with 10 bases sitting between them. The CDR3 runs to 16 residues. The CDR3 nucleotides read TGTGCCAGCAGCTTGGGAGGGCTTAGCTCCTACAATGAGCAGTTCTTC. Its translation: CASSLGGLSSYNEQFF.

This clonotype was picked up many times. This rearrangement joins TRBV7-8 to TRBJ1-3; 7 nucleotides line up with TRBD1. The J segment lost 3 bases and the V segment lost 7 bases, leaving 9 bases of the junction unmatched. This CDR3 spans 15 amino acids. Germline CDR1 and CDR2: SGHVS and FQNEAQ. Written as DNA, the CDR3 is TGTGCCAGCACCTCCGGGACAGCGTATGGAAACACCATATATTTT. Translated: CASTSGTAYGNTIYF. The full variable domain, its missing parts supplied by reference TRBV7-8 and TRBJ1-3, is GAGVSQSPRYKVAKRGQDVALRCDPISGHVSLFWYQQALGQGPEFLTYFQNEAQLDKSGLPSDRFFAERPEGSVSTLKIQRTQQEDSAVYLCASTSGTAYGNTIYFGEGSWLTVV.

A few counts support this clonotype. This chain joins TRBV20-1 and TRBJ2-1, with 7 bases matching TRBD1. With V trimmed by 1 base and J by 10 bases, 7 bases remained unmatched. The CDR3 contains 13 residues. Germline lookup yields CDR1 DFQATT and CDR2 SNEGSKA (reference sequence). Here the CDR3 DNA reads TGCAGTGCTAGAGGATACAGGGGTGGCGAGCAGTTCTTC. It encodes CSARGYRGGEQFF.

A note on this clonotype: One junction end does not reproduce the germline sequence, and a read error may be involved. J is TRBJ2-3 and V is TRBV12-3 or TRBV12-4; no clear D gene. CDR3 length equals 13 residues. As DNA, the CDR3 is TGTGCCAGCAGTTGCCCGGGCACAGATACGGAGTATTTT. Protein: CASSCPGTDTEYF.

The chain has TRBV20-1 and TRBJ2-7; 8 bases are a match to TRBD1. Germline CDR1 reads DFQATT; CDR2 reads SNEGSKA (reference sequence). This CDR3 spans 12 amino acids. Trimming removed 5 bases from V and 3 bases from J; junction bases left unmatched: 3. CDR3 sequence (DNA): TGCAGTGCTCTCGGACAGGGCTACGAGCAGTACTTC. Its protein product is CSALGQGYEQYF.

The rearrangement links TRBV28 to TRBJ1-5, with TRBD1 identical over 7 bases. There are 16 residues in the CDR3. V was pared by 2 bases and J by 4 bases, with 8 bases of the junction left unmatched. Germline CDR1 and CDR2: MDHEN and SYDVKM. The CDR3 sequence is CASSLPSIRGNQPQHF. The CDR3 nucleotides read TGTGCCAGCAGTTTACCGTCCATCAGGGGGAATCAGCCCCAGCATTTT.

V usage is TRBV19 and J usage is TRBJ1-5; no clear D. Trimming took off 5 bases at V and 7 bases at J, with 15 bases between the two ends. In germline, CDR1 is LNHDA, CDR2 SQIVND (reference sequence). The CDR3 contains 14 residues. The CDR3 DNA reads TGTGCCAGTAGTGCGACCGGACCCGGCCAGCCCCAGCATTTT. Translation: CASSATGPGQPQHF. Complete variable domain (other parts from reference TRBV19 and TRBJ1-5): DGGITQSPKYLFRKEGQNVTLSCEQNLNHDAMYWYRQDPGQGLRLIYYSQIVNDFQKGDIAEGYSVSREKKESFPLTVTSAQKNPTAFYLCASSATGPGQPQHFGDGTRLSIL.

This clonotype was seen a handful of times. The CDR3 is CASSLMGGNYGYTF. CDR3 DNA sequence: TGTGCCAGCAGTTTAATGGGCGGAAACTATGGCTACACCTTC. V gene TRBV27 combines with J gene TRBJ1-2; D unresolved. The CDR3 length is 14 residues. CDR1 MNHEY and CDR2 SMNVEV come from the germline V gene (reference sequence). Trimming stripped 2 bases from V and 2 bases from J, with 9 bases between.

This clonotype was detected once. A clone one base away is much larger, so this may be a read error. The rearrangement links TRBV20-1 to TRBJ1-6; 8 bases map to TRBD1. The germline V gene encodes CDR1 DFQATT and CDR2 SNEGSKA (reference sequence). The CDR3 covers 17 residues. In DNA form, the CDR3 reads TGCAGTGCTAGAGGGGGATCAGGACAGGGTTTGTCTTCACCCCCCCACTTT. Translating it yields CSARGGSGQGLSSPPHF.

The V call is TRBV5-1, the J call TRBJ2-5; possibly TRBD1 for D (6 bases). CDR3 length: 15 residues. Per the germline V gene, CDR1 is SGHRS and CDR2 is YFSETQ. V lost 6 bases and J 0 bases, leaving 15 bases between the germline ends. In DNA, the CDR3 is TGCGCCAGCAAGAAGGGGACAACGTACCAAGAGACCCAGTACTTC. Encoded protein: CASKKGTTYQETQYF.

J is TRBJ1-1 and V is TRBV9; D is possibly TRBD1 (5 bases). V gave up 4 bases and J gave up 1 base, with 11 bases separating them. This CDR3 has 14 amino acids. From germline, CDR1 is SGDLS and CDR2 YYNGEE. The CDR3: CASSPDQGNTEAFF. The CDR3 nucleotides are TGTGCCAGCAGCCCCGATCAGGGGAACACTGAAGCTTTCTTT.

The chain links TRBV3-1 to TRBJ2-7, with no clear D. V lost 1 base, J lost 12 bases, and 10 bases lay in between. Germline V gene data show CDR1 as LGHDT and CDR2 as YNNKEL (reference sequence). The CDR3 loop spans 11 amino acids. This CDR3 reads CASSQGSFPYF. In DNA form, the CDR3 reads TGTGCCAGCAGCCAAGGATCATTTCCGTACTTC.

This clonotype appeared a few times. This may arise from a read error, as a much more abundant clone is one base away. The chain joins TRBV29-1 to TRBJ2-3; D is unresolved. Germline CDR1 and CDR2: SQVTM and ANQGSEA. This CDR3 spans 13 amino acids. The CDR3, as DNA: TGCAGCGTTGTAGGGTTCGACACAGATACGCGGTATTTT. Amino acids: CSVVGFDTDTRYF.

This clonotype was found many times. The chain combines TRBV6-5 with TRBJ2-5; D is uncertain. The V end lost 0 bases, the J end lost 0 bases, and 5 bases lay between the germline ends. Germline lookup yields CDR1 MNHEY and CDR2 SVGAGI. CDR3 length: 14 residues. CDR3 nucleotides: TGTGCCAGCAGTTACTCAGGTGACCAAGAGACCCAGTACTTC. It codes for CASSYSGDQETQYF.

In DNA form, the CDR3 reads TGCAGTGCTAGTTCTAGCGGAGGGGATGCTGAGCAGTTCTTC. Translating gives CSASSSGGDAEQFF. V gene TRBV20-1 combines with J gene TRBJ2-1; TRBD2 aligns across 7 bases. This CDR3 is 14 amino acids long. The V and J ends lost 3 bases and 9 bases, in that order; junction bases with no gene match: 11. The germline CDR1 and CDR2 sequences are DFQATT and SNEGSKA (reference sequence).

Of note for this clonotype: A much larger clonotype is one base distant, so this may be a read error. The V and J genes are TRBV20-1 and TRBJ2-1; weak D call: TRBD2 (5 bases). V was trimmed by 5 bases and J by 9 bases, leaving 11 bases between them. The CDR3 sequence is 11 residues long. Germline CDR1 is DFQATT and CDR2 is SNEGSKA (reference sequence). CDR3 in amino acids: CSARTVLEQFF. In DNA, the CDR3 is TGCAGTGCTCGGACTGTCCTTGAGCAGTTCTTC.

In this sample, this clonotype turned up many times. V is TRBV18 and J is TRBJ2-5; D ambiguous. This CDR3 contains 13 residues. Trimming took 2 bases from V and 7 from J, leaving 11 bases between them. Germline V gene data show CDR1 as KGHSH and CDR2 as LQKENI. The CDR3 region has the DNA TGTGCCAGCTCACCAGAAGTAATTGGGACCCAGTACTTC. It codes for CASSPEVIGTQYF.

This clonotype was counted at least ten times. The chain links TRBV20-1 to TRBJ2-7; D call uncertain. Germline V gene sequence: CDR1 DFQATT, CDR2 SNEGSKA (reference sequence). This CDR3 comprises 14 residues. V shed 0 bases and J shed 0 bases, with 9 bases lying between them. CDR3 in amino acids: CSARDGRNSYEQYF. DNA of the CDR3: TGCAGTGCTAGAGATGGACGGAACTCCTACGAGCAGTACTTC.

This clonotype has only a few counts. The rearrangement uses TRBV2 and TRBJ2-7; 8 bases align to TRBD2. Per germline, CDR1 SNHLY and CDR2 FYNNEI. The J segment lost 12 bases and the V segment lost 7 bases, leaving 14 bases of the junction unmatched. CDR3 length: 13 amino acids. The CDR3 sequence is CASTGGSQETRYF. CDR3 coding DNA: TGTGCCAGCACGGGGGGGTCACAAGAGACCCGGTACTTC. The complete variable domain, with remaining parts taken from reference TRBV2 and TRBJ2-7, reads EPEVTQTPSHQVTQMGQEVILRCVPISNHLYFYWYRQILGQKVEFLVSFYNNEISEKSEIFDDQFSVERPDGSNFTLKIRSTKLEDSAMYFCASTGGSQETRYFGPGTRLTVT.

In this sample, this clonotype turned up many times. The V and J genes are TRBV20-1 and TRBJ2-1, with 9 nucleotides matching TRBD2. Germline CDR1 reads DFQATT; CDR2 reads SNEGSKA (reference sequence). This CDR3 region has 12 residues. The J segment lost 10 bases and the V segment lost 3 bases, leaving 4 bases of the junction unmatched. The CDR3, as DNA: TGCAGTGCTAGCAGAGCGGGGGGCGAGCAGTTCTTC. Protein: CSASRAGGEQFF.

V and J are TRBV20-1 and TRBJ2-7; D could derive from TRBD1 or TRBD2 (6 bases each). The CDR3 has 12 amino acids. In germline, CDR1 is DFQATT, CDR2 SNEGSKA (reference sequence). Trimming cost V 1 base and J 5 bases, with 9 bases left between them. CDR3 nucleotides: TGCAGTGCTAGAGGGGGGGCCCACGAGCAGTACTTC. The encoded protein is CSARGGAHEQYF.

Ten or more counts support this clonotype. A much larger clone differs by one base, so this may be a read error. This chain joins TRBV6-2 or TRBV6-3 and TRBJ2-1; perhaps TRBD1 as D (6 bases). The CDR3 is made up of 14 amino acids. From germline, CDR1 is MNHEY and CDR2 SVGEGT. Trimming left V 4 bases short and J 6 bases short, with 13 bases between. The CDR3 is CASSLETGANEQFF. CDR3 nucleotide sequence: TGTGCCAGCAGTTTGGAGACAGGAGCCAATGAGCAGTTCTTC.

In its sample, this clonotype was seen once. A much larger clone sits a single nucleotide away, making a read error possible. Without the conserved terminal phenylalanine or tryptophan, this CDR3 likely stems from a read error. V gene TRBV10-3 combines with J gene TRBJ2-4, with D unresolved. The J call may be faulty, since TRBJ2-5 better matches the DNA end. This CDR3 contains 11 residues. Looked up from germline, CDR1 is ENHRY and CDR2 is SYGVKD. The DNA of the CDR3 is TGTGCCATCAGAGACGGGGAGACCCAGTACCTC. It specifies CAIRDGETQYL.

This clonotype was observed many times. The chain combines TRBV29-1 with TRBJ1-5; 7 bases agree with TRBD1. The CDR3 runs to 12 residues. Germline V gene data show CDR1 as SQVTM and CDR2 as ANQGSEA. The V segment lost 7 bases and the J segment 4 bases; nucleotides outside the gene matches: 4. The CDR3 DNA is TGCAGCGCAGGGGGGATTAATCAGCCCCAGCATTTT. Translation gives CSAGGINQPQHF.

This sequence joins TRBV7-3 and TRBJ2-2; D is perhaps TRBD1 or TRBD2 (5 bases each). The CDR3 extends over 13 amino acids. Between the trimmed V and J ends, which lost 5 bases and 5 bases, there was a span of 9 bases. Germline assignment: CDR1 SGHTA and CDR2 FQGTGA. CDR3 residues: CASSPGRTGELFF. CDR3 DNA sequence: TGTGCCAGCAGCCCGGGGCGGACCGGGGAGCTGTTTTTT.